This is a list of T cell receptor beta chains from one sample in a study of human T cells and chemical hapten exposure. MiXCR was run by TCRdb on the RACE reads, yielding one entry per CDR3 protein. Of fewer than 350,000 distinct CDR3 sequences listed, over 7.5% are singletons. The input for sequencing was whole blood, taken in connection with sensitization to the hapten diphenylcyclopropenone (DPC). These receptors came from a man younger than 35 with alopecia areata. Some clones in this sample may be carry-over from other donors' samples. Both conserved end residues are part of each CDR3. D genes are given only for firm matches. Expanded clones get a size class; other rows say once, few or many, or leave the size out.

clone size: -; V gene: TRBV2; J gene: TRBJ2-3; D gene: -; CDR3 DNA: TGTGTCAGCAGTGACAGACCAATCACAGATACGCAGTATTTT; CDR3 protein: CVSSDRPITDTQYF
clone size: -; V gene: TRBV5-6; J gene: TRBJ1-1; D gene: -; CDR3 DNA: TGTGCCAGCAGCTTGGCAATAGGGCCAGGGAAAGGAACTGAAGCTTTCTTT; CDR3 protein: CASSLAIGPGKGTEAFF
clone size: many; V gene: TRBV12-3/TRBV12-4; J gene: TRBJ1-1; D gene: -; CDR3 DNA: TGTGCCAGCAGTCCCCCCGAAATGGCTGAAGCTTTCTTT; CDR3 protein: CASSPPEMAEAFF
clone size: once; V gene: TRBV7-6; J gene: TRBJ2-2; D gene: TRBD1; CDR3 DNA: TGTGCCAGCAGCTTTGACAGGGGGCGCTGGACCGGGGAGCTGTTTTTT; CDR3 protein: CASSFDRGRWTGELFF
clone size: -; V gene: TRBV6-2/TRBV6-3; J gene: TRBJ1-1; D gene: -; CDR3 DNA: TGTGCCAGCAGTTACTCGACGGCCAGCGAAGCTTTCTTT; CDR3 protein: CASSYSTASEAFF
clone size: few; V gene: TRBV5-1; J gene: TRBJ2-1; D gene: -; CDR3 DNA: TGCGCCAGCAGCTTGGTCCCTCCCGGCTCCTACAATGAGCAGTTCTTC; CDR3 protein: CASSLVPPGSYNEQFF
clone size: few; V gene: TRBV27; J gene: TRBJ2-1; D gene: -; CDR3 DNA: TGTGCCAGCAGTTCACACTACCAGGGACCCCCTTACAATGAGCAGTTCTTC; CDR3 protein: CASSSHYQGPPYNEQFF
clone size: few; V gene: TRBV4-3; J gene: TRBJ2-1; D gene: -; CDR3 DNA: TGCGCCAGCAGCCAAGGTCGCACTATCAATGAGCAGTTCTTC; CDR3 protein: CASSQGRTINEQFF
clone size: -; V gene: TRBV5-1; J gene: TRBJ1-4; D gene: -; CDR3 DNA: TGCGCCAGCAGCTTCGAGGGTGAAAAACTGTTTTTT; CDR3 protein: CASSFEGEKLFF
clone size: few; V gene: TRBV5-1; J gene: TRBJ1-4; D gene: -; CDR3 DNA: TGCGCCAGCGCAAGGAGGGACGCAACTAATGAAAAACTGTTTTTT; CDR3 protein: CASARRDATNEKLFF
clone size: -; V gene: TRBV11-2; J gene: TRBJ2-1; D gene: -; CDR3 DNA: TGTGCCAGCAGCTTCTTGGGGGGGCAGGAGCAGTTCTTC; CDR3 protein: CASSFLGGQEQFF
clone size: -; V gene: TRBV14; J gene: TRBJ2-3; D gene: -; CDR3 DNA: TGTGCCAGCAGCCAAGATCCCATATACACAGATACGCAGTATTTT; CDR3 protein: CASSQDPIYTDTQYF
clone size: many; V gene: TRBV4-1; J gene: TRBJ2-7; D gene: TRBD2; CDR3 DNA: TGCGCCAGCAGCCACCGCGGGGGGTGGGAGTACGAGCAGTACTTC; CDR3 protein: CASSHRGGWEYEQYF
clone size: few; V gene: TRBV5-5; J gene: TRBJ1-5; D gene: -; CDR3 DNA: TGTGCCAGCAGCTTCGACATACCAAATCAGCCCCAGCATTTT; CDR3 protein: CASSFDIPNQPQHF
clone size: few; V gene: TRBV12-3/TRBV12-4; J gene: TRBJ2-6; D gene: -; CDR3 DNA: TGTGCCAGCACGTACGGGGCCAACGTCCTGACTTTC; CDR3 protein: CASTYGANVLTF
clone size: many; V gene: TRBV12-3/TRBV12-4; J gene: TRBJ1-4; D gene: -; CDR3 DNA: TGTGCCAGCAGTTTAAGGGGAGGGGAAAAACTGTTTTTT; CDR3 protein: CASSLRGGEKLFF
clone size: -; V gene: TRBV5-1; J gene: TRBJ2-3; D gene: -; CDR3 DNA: TGCGCCAGCAGCTTGTACGATGATACGCAGTATTTT; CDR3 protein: CASSLYDDTQYF
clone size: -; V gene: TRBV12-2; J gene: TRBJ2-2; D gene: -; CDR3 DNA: TGTGCAAGTCGCCCGGGACTAGCGGGGGGATTTGACACCGGGGAGCTGTTTTTT; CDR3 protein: CASRPGLAGGFDTGELFF
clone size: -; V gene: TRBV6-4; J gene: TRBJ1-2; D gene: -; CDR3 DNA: TGTGCCAGCAGTGATCGACAAAGTTACACCTTC; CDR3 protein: CASSDRQSYTF
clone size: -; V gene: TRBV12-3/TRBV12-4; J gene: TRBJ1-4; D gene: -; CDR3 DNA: TGTGCCAGCAGTCCAGGGGCACATAATGAAAAACTGTTTTTT; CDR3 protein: CASSPGAHNEKLFF
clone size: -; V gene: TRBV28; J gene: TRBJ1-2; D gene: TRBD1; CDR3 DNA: TGTGCCAGCAGTGCCGTGACAGGGATTGAAGGCTACACCTTC; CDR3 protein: CASSAVTGIEGYTF
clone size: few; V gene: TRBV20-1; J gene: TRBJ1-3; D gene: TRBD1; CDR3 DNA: TGCAGTGCCCCGGTGACAGGGATCGTCGGTGACACCATATATTTT; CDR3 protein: CSAPVTGIVGDTIYF
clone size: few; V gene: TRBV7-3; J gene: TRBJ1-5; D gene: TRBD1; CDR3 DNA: TGTGCCAGCAGCTCAACAGGGGCCAATCAGCCCCAGCATTTT; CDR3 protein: CASSSTGANQPQHF
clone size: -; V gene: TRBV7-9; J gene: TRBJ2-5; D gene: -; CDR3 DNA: TGTGCCAGCAGCCAAGGACTCCCGGGGGAGACCCAGTACTTC; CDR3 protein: CASSQGLPGETQYF
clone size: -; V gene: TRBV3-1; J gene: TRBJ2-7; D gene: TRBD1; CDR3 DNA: TGTGCCAGCAGCCAAGATAGGGTGACAGGGGACCCCTACGAGCAGTACTTC; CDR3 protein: CASSQDRVTGDPYEQYF
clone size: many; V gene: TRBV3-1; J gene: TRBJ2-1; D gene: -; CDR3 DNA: TGTGCCAGCAGTCTGACAGGCAGCTCCTACAATGAGCAGTTCTTC; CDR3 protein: CASSLTGSSYNEQFF